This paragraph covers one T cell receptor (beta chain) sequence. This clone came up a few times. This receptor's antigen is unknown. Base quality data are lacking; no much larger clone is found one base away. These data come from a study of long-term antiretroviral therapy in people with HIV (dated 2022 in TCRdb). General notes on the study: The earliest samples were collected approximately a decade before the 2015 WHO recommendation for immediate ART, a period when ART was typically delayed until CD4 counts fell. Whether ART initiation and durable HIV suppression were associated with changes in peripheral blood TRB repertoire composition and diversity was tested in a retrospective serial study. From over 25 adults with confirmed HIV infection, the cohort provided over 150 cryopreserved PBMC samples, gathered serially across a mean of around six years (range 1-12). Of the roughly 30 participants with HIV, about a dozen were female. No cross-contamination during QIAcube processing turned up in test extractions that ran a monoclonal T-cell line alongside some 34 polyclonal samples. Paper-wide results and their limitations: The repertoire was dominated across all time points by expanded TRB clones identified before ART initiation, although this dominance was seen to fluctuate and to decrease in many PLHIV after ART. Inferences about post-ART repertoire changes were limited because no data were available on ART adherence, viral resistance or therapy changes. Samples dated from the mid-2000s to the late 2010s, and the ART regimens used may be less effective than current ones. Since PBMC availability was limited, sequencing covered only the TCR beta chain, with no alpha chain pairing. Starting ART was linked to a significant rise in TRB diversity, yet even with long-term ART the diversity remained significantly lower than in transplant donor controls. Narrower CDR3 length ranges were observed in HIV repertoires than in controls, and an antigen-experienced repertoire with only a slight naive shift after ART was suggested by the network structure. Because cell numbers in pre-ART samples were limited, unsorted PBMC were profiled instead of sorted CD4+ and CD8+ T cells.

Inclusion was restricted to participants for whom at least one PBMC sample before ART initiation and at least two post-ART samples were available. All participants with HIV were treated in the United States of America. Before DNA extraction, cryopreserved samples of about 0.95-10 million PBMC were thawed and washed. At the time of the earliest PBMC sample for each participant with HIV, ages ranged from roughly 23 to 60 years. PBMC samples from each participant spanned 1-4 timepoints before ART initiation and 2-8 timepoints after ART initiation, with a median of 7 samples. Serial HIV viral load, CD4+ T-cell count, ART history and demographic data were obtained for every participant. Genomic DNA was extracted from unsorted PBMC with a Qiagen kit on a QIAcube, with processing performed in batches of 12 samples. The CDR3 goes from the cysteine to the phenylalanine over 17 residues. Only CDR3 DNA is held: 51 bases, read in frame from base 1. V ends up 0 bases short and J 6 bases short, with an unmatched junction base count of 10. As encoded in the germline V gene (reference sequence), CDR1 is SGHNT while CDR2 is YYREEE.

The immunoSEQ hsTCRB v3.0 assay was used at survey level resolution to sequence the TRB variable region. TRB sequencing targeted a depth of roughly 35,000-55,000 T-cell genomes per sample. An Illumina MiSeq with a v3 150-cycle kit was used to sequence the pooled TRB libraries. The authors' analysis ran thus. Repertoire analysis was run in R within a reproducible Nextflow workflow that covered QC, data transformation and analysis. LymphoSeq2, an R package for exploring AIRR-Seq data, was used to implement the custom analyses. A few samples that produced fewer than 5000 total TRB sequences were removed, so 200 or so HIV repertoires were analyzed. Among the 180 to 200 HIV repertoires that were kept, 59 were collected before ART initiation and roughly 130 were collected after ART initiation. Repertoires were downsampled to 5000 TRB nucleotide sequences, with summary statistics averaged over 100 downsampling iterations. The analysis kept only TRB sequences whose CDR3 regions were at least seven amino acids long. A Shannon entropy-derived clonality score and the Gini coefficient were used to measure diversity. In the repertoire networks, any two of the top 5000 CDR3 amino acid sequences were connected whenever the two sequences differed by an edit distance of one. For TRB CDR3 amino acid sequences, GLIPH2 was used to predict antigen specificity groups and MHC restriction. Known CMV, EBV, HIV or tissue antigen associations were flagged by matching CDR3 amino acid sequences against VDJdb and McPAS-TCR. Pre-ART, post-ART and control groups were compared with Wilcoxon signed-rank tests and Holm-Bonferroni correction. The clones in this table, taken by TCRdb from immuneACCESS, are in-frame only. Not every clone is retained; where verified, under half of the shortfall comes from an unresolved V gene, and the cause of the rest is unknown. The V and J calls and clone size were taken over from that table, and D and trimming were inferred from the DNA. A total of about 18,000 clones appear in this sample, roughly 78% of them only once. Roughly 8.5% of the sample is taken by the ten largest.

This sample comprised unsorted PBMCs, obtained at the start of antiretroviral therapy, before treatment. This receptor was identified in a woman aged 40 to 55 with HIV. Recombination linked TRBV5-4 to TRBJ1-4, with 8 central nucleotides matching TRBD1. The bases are TGTGCCAGCAGCTTGGAGGAGGGGGGACAGGACGATGAAAAACTGTTTTTT. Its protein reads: CASSLEEGGQDDEKLFF. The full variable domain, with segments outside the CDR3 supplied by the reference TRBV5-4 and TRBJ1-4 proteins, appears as ETGVTQSPTHLIKTRGQQVTLRCSSQSGHNTVSWYQQALGQGPQFIFQYYREEENGRGNFPPRFSGLQFPNYSSELNVNALELDDSALYLCASSLEEGGQDDEKLFFGSGTQLSVL.